What follows describes a single T cell receptor (beta chain). Its binding antigen is unknown. Its ends do not fully match the called genes, so a read error is possible. Sequencing took place on an Illumina HiSeq 1500. The public reads were reprocessed in TCRdb via fastp at Q25 and MiXCR, keeping in-frame beta chains. Rows are unified per CDR3 protein, each entry keeping the most common DNA and genes. For this sample there are approximately 100,000 distinct CDR3 sequences; under 55% appear just once. The ten largest clones take up roughly 70% of the sample. What this sample's treatment or condition label stands for: in vitro stimulation with specific CMV peptide epitopes to enrich CMV-specific T cells. The data were taken from a study of T cell repertoires in cytomegalovirus infection (dated by TCRdb to the late 2010s). Turning to the overall study: Alongside well-studied HLA-B-restricted epitopes, the peptide stimulations were aimed at recently identified HLA-C-restricted CMV epitopes, whose presentation resists viral immunomodulation. The HLA type of each donor mattered for the analysis, because public TCR beta signatures pointed to carriage of CMV infection along with the matching HLA type. Study-wide conclusions, independent of this receptor: Cumulative frequency of public TCR beta family members discriminated carriers of CMV infection plus the relevant HLA type in this cohort and an independent approximately 370-donor cohort. The ex vivo response was dominated by HLA-C-restricted CMV-specific TCR beta clonotypes, which also provided the single most frequent clonotype in two of eight donors.

CDR1 and CDR2 are read off the germline V gene as SQVTM and ANQGSEA. The CDR3 spans 13 residues, from the cysteine through the phenylalanine. Solely the CDR3 DNA is kept, with 39 bases framed from the first base. The chain joins TRBV29-1 to TRBJ2-6, with the D assignment possibly TRBD1 or TRBD2, given 5 matching bases for each. The sequence was obtained from a human donor in good health (CMV status not recorded). Some clones in this sample may be carry-over from other donors' samples. This material consisted of CD8+ T cells from cultured PBMCs, taken from culture after CMV antigen stimulation. The sequenced DNA is TGCGTCGGGGCCTTCTCTGGGGCCAACTTCCTGACTTTC. Its protein is CVGAFSGANFLTF.